A selection of T cell receptor beta chains follows, all from one sample in a study of glioma-infiltrating T cells after dendritic cell vaccination. Profiled with immunoSEQ multiplex PCR; TCRdb holds only in-frame clones, not every one. The data contain 91,000 or so clones, approximately 80% of them singletons. The starting material was blood, obtained after dendritic cell vaccination. The receptor source for this set is a human donor with glioblastoma. Each CDR3 is given with its conserved first and last residue. D genes are given only for firm matches. Only some rows state a clone size, as once, few, many or a class for expanded clones.

abundance: NA
v_gene: TRBV11-2
j_gene: TRBJ2-1
len: 14
d_gene: NA
CDR3aa: CASSLAGEYNEQFF
CDR3nt: TGTGCCAGCAGCTTAGCGGGAGAGTACAATGAGCAGTTCTTC

abundance: NA
v_gene: TRBV19
j_gene: TRBJ1-5
len: 13
d_gene: TRBD1
CDR3aa: CASATGPNQPQHF
CDR3nt: TGTGCCAGTGCGACAGGGCCGAATCAGCCCCAGCATTTT

abundance: NA
v_gene: TRBV19
j_gene: TRBJ2-3
len: 14
d_gene: TRBD1
CDR3aa: CASSTGQRSDTQYF
CDR3nt: TGTGCCAGTAGTACGGGACAGCGTTCAGATACGCAGTATTTT

abundance: NA
v_gene: TRBV19
j_gene: TRBJ1-1
len: 13
d_gene: NA
CDR3aa: CASSTRVGTEAFF
CDR3nt: TGTGCCAGTAGTACCAGGGTCGGCACTGAAGCTTTCTTT

abundance: NA
v_gene: TRBV7-8
j_gene: TRBJ2-7
len: 16
d_gene: TRBD1
CDR3aa: CASSPMTGGRSYEQYF
CDR3nt: TGTGCCAGCAGCCCTATGACAGGGGGTCGTTCCTACGAGCAGTACTTC

abundance: NA
v_gene: TRBV19
j_gene: TRBJ1-4
len: 15
d_gene: TRBD1
CDR3aa: CASSPDRDTNEKLFF
CDR3nt: TGTGCCAGTAGTCCTGACAGGGACACTAATGAAAAACTGTTTTTT

abundance: NA
v_gene: TRBV5-1
j_gene: TRBJ2-3
len: 10
d_gene: NA
CDR3aa: CASSCVSQYF
CDR3nt: TGCGCCAGCAGCTGTGTATCGCAGTATTTT

abundance: NA
v_gene: TRBV27
j_gene: TRBJ2-2
len: 13
d_gene: NA
CDR3aa: CARRDKTTGELFF
CDR3nt: TGTGCCAGACGGGACAAGACTACCGGGGAGCTGTTTTTT

abundance: NA
v_gene: TRBV7-9
j_gene: TRBJ1-2
len: 14
d_gene: TRBD1
CDR3aa: CASSSIQGAKGYTF
CDR3nt: TGTGCCAGCAGCTCGATCCAGGGGGCTAAGGGCTACACCTTC

abundance: NA
v_gene: TRBV6-5
j_gene: TRBJ1-1
len: 14
d_gene: NA
CDR3aa: CASSYQGRNTEAFF
CDR3nt: TGTGCCAGCAGTTACCAGGGCAGGAACACTGAAGCTTTCTTT

abundance: NA
v_gene: TRBV10-3
j_gene: TRBJ2-3
len: 16
d_gene: TRBD1
CDR3aa: CAIRRTGTGGSDTQYF
CDR3nt: TGTGCCATCAGACGGACCGGGACAGGGGGCTCAGATACGCAGTATTTT

abundance: NA
v_gene: TRBV20-1
j_gene: TRBJ2-5
len: 11
d_gene: NA
CDR3aa: CSASREWTQYF
CDR3nt: TGCAGTGCTAGCCGGGAGTGGACCCAGTACTTC

abundance: few
v_gene: TRBV5-1
j_gene: TRBJ1-6
len: 14
d_gene: NA
CDR3aa: CASRSSGRRSPLHF
CDR3nt: TGCGCCAGCAGGTCGTCAGGGCGTAGGTCACCCCTCCACTTT

abundance: NA
v_gene: TRBV28
j_gene: TRBJ2-7
len: 13
d_gene: NA
CDR3aa: CASSPAGAYEQYF
CDR3nt: TGTGCCAGCAGTCCTGCAGGGGCCTACGAGCAGTACTTC

abundance: few
v_gene: TRBV9
j_gene: TRBJ2-1
len: 15
d_gene: NA
CDR3aa: CASSVEGAHYNEQFF
CDR3nt: TGTGCCAGCAGCGTAGAAGGGGCCCACTACAATGAGCAGTTCTTC